These T cell receptor beta chains were read from a single sample in a study of blood T cell repertoires in COVID-19. Generated by immunoSEQ multiplex PCR, the TCRdb table keeps only in-frame clones and is missing some. Here the sample spans about 100,000 clones, more than 70% being singletons. The sequencing input was peripheral blood. The receptors originated from a human donor in a cohort sampled during active COVID-19. The CDR3 runs from the conserved cysteine through the conserved F or W. D genes are given only for firm matches. Not all rows give a size; the values are once, few, many and, for expanded clones, a class.

NA,TRBJ2-3,NA,TRBV3-1/TRBV3-2,TGTGCCAGCAGCCAAGATCTTCGTCTCCGCACAGATACGCAGTATTTT,CASSQDLRLRTDTQYF
NA,TRBJ1-6,TRBD1,TRBV5-1,TGCGCCAGCAGCTTGGGGGACAGGGCGGCCGGTTCACCCCTCCACTTT,CASSLGDRAAGSPLHF
NA,TRBJ2-1,TRBD2,TRBV18,TGTGCCAGCTCAGGGACTAGCGGCCACAATGAGCAGTTCTTC,CASSGTSGHNEQFF
NA,TRBJ1-5,TRBD1,TRBV5-6,TGTGCCAGCAGCTCTAAACAGGGGTATAGCAATCAGCCCCAGCATTTT,CASSSKQGYSNQPQHF
NA,TRBJ1-1,NA,TRBV11-2,TGTGCCAGCAGCTTGGACTTTCACGACGCTGAAGCTTTCTTT,CASSLDFHDAEAFF
NA,TRBJ1-6,NA,TRBV4-3,TGCGCCAGCAGCCAAGATCTTGCAGGGAAATATAATTCACCCCTCCACTTT,CASSQDLAGKYNSPLHF
NA,TRBJ1-2,NA,TRBV7-2,TGTGCCAGCAGCTTAGAGGGGCGGACAAGTTATGGCTACACCTTC,CASSLEGRTSYGYTF
once,TRBJ1-4,TRBD1,TRBV6-5,TGTGCCAGCAGACCGGACAGGGGGCATGAAAAACTGTTTTTT,CASRPDRGHEKLFF
NA,TRBJ1-5,TRBD1,TRBV18,TGTGCCAGCTCACCTAGGGACAGGTACAATCAGCCCCAGCATTTT,CASSPRDRYNQPQHF
NA,TRBJ2-2,NA,TRBV10-3,TGTGCCATCCCTGTGTCAGGGATGAACACCGGGGAGCTGTTTTTT,CAIPVSGMNTGELFF
NA,TRBJ1-4,NA,TRBV19,TGTGCCAGTAGTACCGAGACAGGACTTAGAAAACGGCTGTTTTTT,CASSTETGLRKRLFF
NA,TRBJ2-3,TRBD2,TRBV3-1/TRBV3-2,TGTGCCAGCAGAAGTGGACTAGGTAGTGCAGATACGCAGTATTTT,CASRSGLGSADTQYF
few,TRBJ1-1,NA,TRBV7-2,TGTGCCAGCAGCCCAAGGAGTCCGGGAGGCACTGAAGCTTTCTTT,CASSPRSPGGTEAFF
NA,TRBJ2-7,NA,TRBV30,TGTGCCTGGAGGACAAGGGGGAAATACGAGCAGTACTTC,CAWRTRGKYEQYF
NA,TRBJ1-3,NA,TRBV5-5,TGTGCCAGCAGCCTTACCCTGTTCCAGGGGTCTGGGGGAAACACCATATATTTT,CASSLTLFQGSGGNTIYF
NA,TRBJ2-5,NA,TRBV5-6,TGTGCCAGCAGCTTGCAGACGAGGGAGACCCAGTACTTC,CASSLQTRETQYF
NA,TRBJ1-3,NA,TRBV9,TGTGCCAGCAGCTCTGGCTTGCCAGGCTCTGGAAACACCATATATTTT,CASSSGLPGSGNTIYF
NA,TRBJ1-6,NA,TRBV2,TGTGCCAGCACCCGGGGACGGGGGAATTCACCCCTCCACTTT,CASTRGRGNSPLHF
NA,TRBJ2-7,TRBD2,TRBV11-2,TGTGCCAGCAGCTTAACTAGCGGGGGTTACGAGCAGTACTTC,CASSLTSGGYEQYF
NA,TRBJ1-1,NA,TRBV12-3/TRBV12-4,TGTGCCAGCAGTTCCTACAGGATTGAAGCTTTCTTT,CASSSYRIEAFF
NA,TRBJ1-1,NA,TRBV12-5,TGTGCTAGTGGTTGGGCGAACACTGAAGCTTTCTTT,CASGWANTEAFF
NA,TRBJ2-2,TRBD2,TRBV5-1,TGCGCCAGCGGGCGGGGGGACACCGGGGAGCTGTTTTTT,CASGRGDTGELFF
NA,TRBJ2-7,TRBD1,TRBV6-5,TGTGCCAGCAGGAACGACAGGGGATCCTACGAGCAGTACTTC,CASRNDRGSYEQYF
NA,TRBJ2-7,TRBD2,TRBV7-8,TGTGCCAGCAGCCAAGCCAGGACTAGTCACCACGAGCAGTACTTC,CASSQARTSHHEQYF
once,TRBJ2-1,TRBD2,TRBV2,TGTGCCAGCGGGCTAGCGGCGGGTGAGCAGTTCTTC,CASGLAAGEQFF
NA,TRBJ2-7,NA,TRBV27,TGTGCCAGCAGCGTTCTAGGACTCTCCCTCGAGCAGTACTTC,CASSVLGLSLEQYF
NA,TRBJ1-2,NA,TRBV4-1,TGCGCCAGCAGCCAAGGGATTACACAACAGGGAATTTATGGCTACACCTTC,CASSQGITQQGIYGYTF
NA,TRBJ2-7,TRBD2,TRBV7-2,TGTGCCAGCAGCTCACCCGTTAGCGGGTCCGCCTACGAGCAGTACTTC,CASSSPVSGSAYEQYF
NA,TRBJ2-3,TRBD2,TRBV4-2,TGTGCCAGCAGCCAAGAACCTGCGGGAGGCGTAGATACGCAGTATTTT,CASSQEPAGGVDTQYF
NA,TRBJ2-2,TRBD2,TRBV11-2,TGTGCCAGCAGCCAGCGACTAGGAGCGGGAGGTCACACCGGGGAGCTGTTTTTT,CASSQRLGAGGHTGELFF
NA,TRBJ1-1,NA,TRBV29-1,TGCACCCGAGCCGTTCTTATGAACACTGAAGCTTTCTTT,CTRAVLMNTEAFF
NA,TRBJ2-7,TRBD2,TRBV4-3,TGCGCCAGCAGCCAATTAATTCTAGCGGGCAGCTCCTACGAGCAGTACTTC,CASSQLILAGSSYEQYF
NA,TRBJ2-1,TRBD1,TRBV5-4,TGTGCCAGCAGCTTGGGACAGGGTGGAAAATTCTTC,CASSLGQGGKFF
NA,TRBJ1-2,TRBD1,TRBV6-5,TGTGCCAGCAGCGAGTACGGGACAGACTATGGCTACACCTTC,CASSEYGTDYGYTF
NA,TRBJ2-1,TRBD2,TRBV5-1,TGCGCCAGCAGCCAGACTAGCGGGAGCCCTACTGGTGAGCAGTTCTTC,CASSQTSGSPTGEQFF
NA,TRBJ2-5,NA,TRBV16,TGTGCCAGCAGCCAGGGGGACTGGAGAGAGACCCAGTACTTC,CASSQGDWRETQYF
once,TRBJ1-6,TRBD1,TRBV18,TGTGCCAGCTCACCACGGGACAGGGATTCACCCCTCCACTTT,CASSPRDRDSPLHF
few,TRBJ2-5,TRBD2,TRBV4-1,TGCGCCAGCTGCCAAACTTGCGGGGGGGCCCAGGAGACCCAGTACTTC,CASCQTCGGAQETQYF
NA,TRBJ1-2,NA,TRBV2,TGTGCCAGCAGTGAAGCCCTCAGCCTAGGCGGCTACACCTTC,CASSEALSLGGYTF
NA,TRBJ1-1,NA,TRBV5-4,TGTGCCAGCAGCTTGGCAGCTAGGAACACTGAAGCTTTCTTT,CASSLAARNTEAFF
NA,TRBJ1-5,TRBD1,TRBV27,TGTGCCAGCAGTCCCATGGGGCAGGGGGTATTCGATCAGCCCCAGCATTTT,CASSPMGQGVFDQPQHF
NA,TRBJ2-3,TRBD2,TRBV3-1/TRBV3-2,TGTGCCAGCAGGCCCCGTATAGCGGGGGGGCCCACAGATACGCAGTATTTT,CASRPRIAGGPTDTQYF
NA,TRBJ1-4,NA,TRBV2,TGTGCCAGCACGCTGGGGGCGCACGAAAAACTGTTTTTT,CASTLGAHEKLFF
few,TRBJ2-5,NA,TRBV18,TGTGCCAGCTCACCACCGTTGGAGGAGACCCAGTACTTC,CASSPPLEETQYF
NA,TRBJ1-1,TRBD1,TRBV29-1,TGCAGCGTTGATGGGACAGGAAAACTCACTGAAGCTTTCTTT,CSVDGTGKLTEAFF
NA,TRBJ1-2,TRBD1,TRBV27,TGTGCCAGCAGTTTATCGAGACAGGGGGCATATGGCTACACCTTC,CASSLSRQGAYGYTF
once,TRBJ2-7,NA,TRBV12-3/TRBV12-4,TGTGCCAGCAGGACTAGTATTCAGGCCGAGCAGTACTTC,CASRTSIQAEQYF